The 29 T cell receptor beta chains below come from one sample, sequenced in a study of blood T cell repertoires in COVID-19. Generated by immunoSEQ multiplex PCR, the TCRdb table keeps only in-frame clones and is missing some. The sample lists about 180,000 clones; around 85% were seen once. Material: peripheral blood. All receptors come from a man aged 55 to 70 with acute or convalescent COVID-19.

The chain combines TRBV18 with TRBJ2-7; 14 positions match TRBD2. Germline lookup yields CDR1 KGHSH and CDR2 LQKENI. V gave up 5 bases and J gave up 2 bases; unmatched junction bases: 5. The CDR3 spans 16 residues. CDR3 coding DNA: TGTGCCAGCTCAGGGACTAGCGGGAGCCAGGCCTACGAGCAGTACTTC. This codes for CASSGTSGSQAYEQYF. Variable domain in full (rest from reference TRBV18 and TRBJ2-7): NAGVMQNPRHLVRRRGQEARLRCSPMKGHSHVYWYRQLPEEGLKFMVYLQKENIIDESGMPKERFSAEFPKEGPSILRIQQVVRGDSAAYFCASSGTSGSQAYEQYFGPGTRLTVT.

CDR3 nucleotide sequence: TGTGCCAGCAGCTTAGGTGCAACTAGCGGGAGGGCCCTCGCGCAGTATTTT. This translates into CASSLGATSGRALAQYF. The chain employs TRBV7-6 and TRBJ2-3; 13 bases map to TRBD2. The CDR3 runs 17 residues. The germline CDR1 and CDR2 sequences are SGHVS and FNYEAQ. The V gene end was trimmed by 1 base and the J gene end by 10 bases; junction bases not matched to a gene: 11.

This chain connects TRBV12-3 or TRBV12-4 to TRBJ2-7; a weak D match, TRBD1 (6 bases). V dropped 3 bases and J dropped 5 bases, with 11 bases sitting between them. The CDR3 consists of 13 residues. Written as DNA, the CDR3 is TGTGCCAGCAGTTTGCAGGGGTCCCACGAGCAGTACTTC. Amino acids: CASSLQGSHEQYF.

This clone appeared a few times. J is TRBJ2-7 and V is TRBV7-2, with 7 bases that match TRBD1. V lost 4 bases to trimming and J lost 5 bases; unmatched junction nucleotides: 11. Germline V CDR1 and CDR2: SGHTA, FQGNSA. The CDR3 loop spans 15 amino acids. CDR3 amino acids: CASSSGGAGKHEQYF. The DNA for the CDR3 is TGTGCCAGCAGCTCAGGGGGAGCAGGGAAGCACGAGCAGTACTTC.

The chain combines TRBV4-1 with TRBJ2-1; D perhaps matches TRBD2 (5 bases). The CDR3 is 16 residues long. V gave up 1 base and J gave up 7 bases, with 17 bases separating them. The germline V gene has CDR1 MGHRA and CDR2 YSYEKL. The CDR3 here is CASSQGGERPSNEQFF. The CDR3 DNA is TGCGCCAGCAGCCAAGGAGGAGAGCGGCCTTCGAATGAGCAGTTCTTC.

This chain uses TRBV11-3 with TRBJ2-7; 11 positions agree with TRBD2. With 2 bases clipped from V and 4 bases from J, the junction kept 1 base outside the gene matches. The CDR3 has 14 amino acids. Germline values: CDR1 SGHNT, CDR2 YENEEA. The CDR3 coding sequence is TGTGCCAGCAGCTTAACTAGCGGGAGTTACGAGCAGTACTTC. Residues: CASSLTSGSYEQYF.

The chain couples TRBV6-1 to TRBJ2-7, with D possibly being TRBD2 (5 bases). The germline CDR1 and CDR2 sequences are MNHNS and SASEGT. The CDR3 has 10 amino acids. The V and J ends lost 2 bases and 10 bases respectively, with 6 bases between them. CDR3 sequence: CASSERGQYF. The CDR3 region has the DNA TGTGCCAGCAGTGAACGGGGACAGTACTTC.

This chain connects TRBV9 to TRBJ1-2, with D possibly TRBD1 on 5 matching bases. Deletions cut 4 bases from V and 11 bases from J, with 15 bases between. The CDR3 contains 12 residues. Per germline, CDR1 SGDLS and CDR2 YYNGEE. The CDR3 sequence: CASSSLPGEYTF. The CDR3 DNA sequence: TGTGCCAGCAGCTCCCTCCCGGGGGAATACACCTTC.

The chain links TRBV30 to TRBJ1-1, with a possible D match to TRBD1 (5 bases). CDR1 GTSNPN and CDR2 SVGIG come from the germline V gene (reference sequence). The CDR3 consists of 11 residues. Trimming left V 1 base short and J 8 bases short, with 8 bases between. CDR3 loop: CAWSENREAFF. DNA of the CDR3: TGTGCCTGGAGTGAGAACAGGGAAGCTTTCTTT.

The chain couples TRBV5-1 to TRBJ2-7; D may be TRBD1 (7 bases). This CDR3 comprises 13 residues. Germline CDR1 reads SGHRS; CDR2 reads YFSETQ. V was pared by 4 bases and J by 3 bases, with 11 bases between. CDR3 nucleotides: TGCGCCAGCAGCGTGCAGGGGGGCTACGAGCAGTACTTC. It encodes CASSVQGGYEQYF.

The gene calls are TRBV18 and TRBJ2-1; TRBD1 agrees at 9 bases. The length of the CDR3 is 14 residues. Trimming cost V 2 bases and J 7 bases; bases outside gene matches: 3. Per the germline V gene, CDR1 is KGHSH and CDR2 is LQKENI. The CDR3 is CASSPSGTGNEQFF. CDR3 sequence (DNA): TGTGCCAGCTCACCATCCGGGACAGGGAATGAGCAGTTCTTC.

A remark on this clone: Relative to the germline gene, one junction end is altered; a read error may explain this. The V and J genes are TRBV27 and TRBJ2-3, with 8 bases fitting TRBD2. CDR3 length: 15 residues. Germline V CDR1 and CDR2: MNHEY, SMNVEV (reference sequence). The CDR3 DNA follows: TGTGCCAGCAGTTCGCTAGCGGGTAGCACAGGTACGCAGTATTTT. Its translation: CASSSLAGSTGTQYF.

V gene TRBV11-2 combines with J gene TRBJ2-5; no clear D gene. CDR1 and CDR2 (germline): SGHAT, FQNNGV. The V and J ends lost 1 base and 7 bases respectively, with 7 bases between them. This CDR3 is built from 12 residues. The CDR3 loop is CASSLGALTQYF. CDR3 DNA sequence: TGTGCCAGCAGCTTAGGGGCGCTGACCCAGTACTTC.

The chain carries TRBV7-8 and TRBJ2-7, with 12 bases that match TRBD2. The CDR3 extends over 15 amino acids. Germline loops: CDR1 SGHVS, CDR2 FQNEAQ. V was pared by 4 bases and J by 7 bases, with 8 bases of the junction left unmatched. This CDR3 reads CASSSGLAGQVEQYF. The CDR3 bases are TGTGCCAGCAGCTCCGGACTAGCGGGACAAGTGGAGCAGTACTTC. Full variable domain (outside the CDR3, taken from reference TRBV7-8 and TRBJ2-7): GAGVSQSPRYKVAKRGQDVALRCDPISGHVSLFWYQQALGQGPEFLTYFQNEAQLDKSGLPSDRFFAERPEGSVSTLKIQRTQQEDSAVYLCASSSGLAGQVEQYFGPGTRLTVT.

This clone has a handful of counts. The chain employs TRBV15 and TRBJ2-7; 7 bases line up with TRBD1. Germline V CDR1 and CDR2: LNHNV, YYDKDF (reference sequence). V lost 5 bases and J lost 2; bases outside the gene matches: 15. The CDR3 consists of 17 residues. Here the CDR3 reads CATSHTRLRGQAYEQYF. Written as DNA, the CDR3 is TGTGCCACCAGCCACACGCGCCTGAGAGGACAGGCCTACGAGCAGTACTTC.

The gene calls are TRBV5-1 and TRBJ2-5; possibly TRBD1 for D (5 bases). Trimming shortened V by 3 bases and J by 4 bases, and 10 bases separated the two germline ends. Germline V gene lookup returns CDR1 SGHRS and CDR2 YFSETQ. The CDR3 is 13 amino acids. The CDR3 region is CASSSQGSETQYF. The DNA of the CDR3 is TGCGCCAGCAGCTCTCAGGGTTCAGAGACCCAGTACTTC.

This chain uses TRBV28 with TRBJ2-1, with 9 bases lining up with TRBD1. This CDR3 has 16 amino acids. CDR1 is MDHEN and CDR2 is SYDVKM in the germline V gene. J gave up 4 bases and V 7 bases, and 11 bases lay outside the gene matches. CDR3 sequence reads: CASTHRGQGGYNEQFF. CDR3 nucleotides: TGTGCCAGCACCCACAGGGGGCAGGGGGGATACAATGAGCAGTTCTTC.

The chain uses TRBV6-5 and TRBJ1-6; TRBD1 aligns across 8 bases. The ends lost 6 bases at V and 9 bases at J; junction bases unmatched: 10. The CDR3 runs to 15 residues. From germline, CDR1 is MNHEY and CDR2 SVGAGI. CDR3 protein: CASRDVVRGRSPLHF. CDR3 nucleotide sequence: TGTGCCAGCAGGGATGTAGTCAGGGGGCGTTCACCCCTCCACTTT.

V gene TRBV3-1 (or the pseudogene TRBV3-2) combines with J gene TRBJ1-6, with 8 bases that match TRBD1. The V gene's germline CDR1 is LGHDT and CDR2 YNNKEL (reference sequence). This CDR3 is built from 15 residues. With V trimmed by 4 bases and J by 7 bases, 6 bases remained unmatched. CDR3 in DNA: TGTGCCAGCAGCCCTCAATGGACAGGGAATTCACCCCTCCACTTT. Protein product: CASSPQWTGNSPLHF.

CDR3 nucleotide sequence: TGTGCCAGCAGAACGCTAGGAATGCCCGAGGATGAGCAGTTCTTC. Translated, it gives CASRTLGMPEDEQFF. This rearrangement joins TRBV27 to TRBJ2-1; no definite D call. Trimming shortened V by 6 bases and J by 8 bases, and 20 bases separated the two germline ends. CDR3 length: 15 amino acids. Germline V gene lookup returns CDR1 MNHEY and CDR2 SMNVEV (reference sequence).

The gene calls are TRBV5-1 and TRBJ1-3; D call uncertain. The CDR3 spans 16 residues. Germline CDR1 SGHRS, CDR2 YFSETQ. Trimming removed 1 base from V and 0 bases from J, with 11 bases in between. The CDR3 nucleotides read TGCGCCAGCAGCTTGCGGGTCGGGGACTCTGGAAACACCATATATTTT. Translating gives CASSLRVGDSGNTIYF.

The CDR3: CASSVGGGTGKAETQYF. CDR3 nucleotide sequence: TGTGCCAGCAGCGTAGGGGGTGGGACAGGGAAGGCAGAGACCCAGTACTTC. The chain carries TRBV9 and TRBJ2-5; 9 nucleotides match TRBD1. The CDR3 runs 17 residues. Losses at the gene ends were 0 bases for V and 4 bases for J; bases not matched to a gene: 10. Looked up from germline, CDR1 is SGDLS and CDR2 is YYNGEE.

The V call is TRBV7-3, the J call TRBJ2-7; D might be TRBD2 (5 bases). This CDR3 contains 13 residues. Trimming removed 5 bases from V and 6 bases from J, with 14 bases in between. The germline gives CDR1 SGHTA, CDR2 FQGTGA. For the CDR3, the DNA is TGTGCCAGCAGCCAAGCGAGAGGGAGCGAGCAGTACTTC. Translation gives CASSQARGSEQYF.

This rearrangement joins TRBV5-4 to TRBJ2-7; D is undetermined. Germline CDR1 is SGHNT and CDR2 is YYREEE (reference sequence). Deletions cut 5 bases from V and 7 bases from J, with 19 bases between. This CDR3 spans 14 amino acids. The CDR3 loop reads CASSNVTSLREQYF. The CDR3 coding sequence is TGTGCCAGCAGTAATGTGACATCTCTACGAGAGCAGTACTTC.

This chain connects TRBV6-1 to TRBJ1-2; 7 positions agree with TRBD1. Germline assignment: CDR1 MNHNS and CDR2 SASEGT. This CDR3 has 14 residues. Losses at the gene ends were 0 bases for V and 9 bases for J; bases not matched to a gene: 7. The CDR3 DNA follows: TGTGCCAGCAGTGAAGCTACGGGGACAGCGAGCTACACCTTC. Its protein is CASSEATGTASYTF.

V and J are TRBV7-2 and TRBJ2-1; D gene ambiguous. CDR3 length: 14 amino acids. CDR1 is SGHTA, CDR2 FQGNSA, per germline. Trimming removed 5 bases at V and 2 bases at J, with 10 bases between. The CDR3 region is CASSPGIAYNEQFF. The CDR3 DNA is TGTGCCAGCAGCCCAGGTATAGCCTACAATGAGCAGTTCTTC.

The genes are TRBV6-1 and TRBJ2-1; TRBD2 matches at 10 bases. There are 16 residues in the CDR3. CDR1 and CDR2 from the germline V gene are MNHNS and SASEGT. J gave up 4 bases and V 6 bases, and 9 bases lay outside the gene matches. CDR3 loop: CASRERRTSGYNEQFF. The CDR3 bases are TGTGCCAGCAGGGAACGTCGGACTAGCGGTTACAATGAGCAGTTCTTC.

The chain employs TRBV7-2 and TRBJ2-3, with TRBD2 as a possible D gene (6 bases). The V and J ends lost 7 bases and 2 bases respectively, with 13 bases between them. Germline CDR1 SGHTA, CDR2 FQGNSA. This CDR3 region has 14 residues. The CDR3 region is CASTQSGYTDTQYF. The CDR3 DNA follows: TGTGCCAGCACCCAAAGCGGGTACACAGATACGCAGTATTTT.

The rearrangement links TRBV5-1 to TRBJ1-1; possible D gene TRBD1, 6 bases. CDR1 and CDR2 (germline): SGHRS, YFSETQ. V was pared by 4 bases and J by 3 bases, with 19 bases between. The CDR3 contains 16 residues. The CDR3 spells CASSILGGGLYTEAFF. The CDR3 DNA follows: TGCGCCAGCAGCATCCTTGGGGGGGGCTTGTACACTGAAGCTTTCTTT.